Described below is a single TCR beta chain sequence and its context. The same CDR3 arises from other DNA sequences in this sample as well. This entry comes from a study of control samples from healthy donors and cancer patients. Libraries were prepared by immunoSEQ multiplex PCR; TCRdb keeps only in-frame clonotypes and omits some of them. Counted here are 70,000 or so clones, roughly 84% occurring once; the ten biggest clones make up under 30%. Per germline, CDR1 SEHNR and CDR2 FQNEAQ (reference sequence). The CDR3 runs to 16 residues. The V and J ends lost 6 bases and 2 bases respectively, with 17 bases between them.

The TCR comes from a man aged 50 or older in good health. V usage is TRBV7-9 and J usage is TRBJ1-5, with D perhaps matching TRBD1 (5 bases). The specimen sequenced was blood. CDR3 region: CASSPPGQGGNQPQHF. The CDR3 DNA reads TGTGCCAGCAGTCCACCGGGGCAGGGAGGCAATCAGCCCCAGCATTTT.